This TCR beta chain was found in a study of shared clonotypes between healthy human individuals. Study-level findings and limits: Non-shared clonotypes had lower generation probabilities than clonotypes shared by all four sorted-subset donors.

This clone came up once. Its antigen is not known. Only in-frame clones appear in the TCRdb table, and some are missing; sequencing was by immunoSEQ multiplex PCR. The sample yields roughly 2,500,000 clones, under 95% seen once. V lost 7 bases and J lost 2, with 22 bases in between. The CDR3 consists of 16 residues. In germline, CDR1 is SGHRS, CDR2 YFSETQ. The material sequenced was naive CD4+ T cells from PBMCs. Subset defined: CD45RA+ positively selected. The receptor's source is a man aged 18-30 years in good health. Some clones in this sample may be carry-over from other donors' samples. This chain joins TRBV5-1 and TRBJ2-7; D ambiguous. DNA of the CDR3: TGCGCCAGCGCCCGCGGCGGACGGCCTTTCGCCTACGAGCAGTACTTC. Its translation is CASARGGRPFAYEQYF.